The 18 T cell receptor beta chains given below trace back to one sample, sequenced in a study of T-cell reconstitution after alpha-beta-depleted transplantation in children. Molecular barcoding with unique molecular identifiers was used for the TCRbeta library. TCRdb processed the PCR reads anew with MiXCR; each CDR3 protein has one entry. The sample holds almost 250,000 distinct CDR3 sequences, over 20% seen once. The sequences come from PBMCs, collected before TCRalphabeta/CD19-depleted stem cell transplant. The receptors were sampled from a girl aged 2-10 years with Fanconi anemia, due to receive a stem cell transplant.

This clonotype was counted many times. The chain has TRBV9 and TRBJ1-1; D perhaps matches TRBD1 (6 bases). The CDR3 contains 14 residues. The germline V and J ends were trimmed by 4 bases and 3 bases, with 13 bases remaining between them. CDR1 and CDR2 from the germline V gene are SGDLS and YYNGEE. Written as DNA, the CDR3 is TGTGCCAGCAGCTGGCGGGACACCTACACTGAAGCTTTCTTT. It encodes CASSWRDTYTEAFF.

This clonotype was detected ten times or more. V is TRBV12-3 or TRBV12-4 and J is TRBJ2-7; 8 bases map to TRBD1. Losses at the gene ends were 4 bases for V and 6 bases for J; bases not matched to a gene: 14. The CDR3 contains 16 residues. The CDR3 reads CASSYHYRGKGAEQYF. The CDR3 DNA follows: TGTGCCAGCAGTTACCATTACAGGGGGAAGGGGGCCGAGCAGTACTTC.

The chain has TRBV28 and TRBJ1-5; no firm D call. The CDR3 covers 11 residues. CDR1 MDHEN and CDR2 SYDVKM come from the germline V gene. V shed 6 bases and J shed 11 bases, with 11 bases lying between them. The DNA for the CDR3 is TGTGCCAGCAGCCCCCTTAGGTCCCAGCATTTT. Protein sequence: CASSPLRSQHF.

This clonotype appeared a few times. V usage is TRBV9 and J usage is TRBJ2-7, with TRBD2 identical over 8 bases. The ends lost 0 bases at V and 6 bases at J; junction bases unmatched: 5. The CDR3 runs 14 residues. Germline CDR1 reads SGDLS; CDR2 reads YYNGEE. CDR3 bases: TGTGCCAGCAGCGTAGCGGGGGGGCCAACCGAGCAGTACTTC. Amino acid sequence: CASSVAGGPTEQYF.

This chain's CDR3 is CASIHRGTGELFF. CDR3 sequence (DNA): TGTGCCAGCATTCACAGGGGGACCGGGGAGCTGTTTTTT. The rearrangement links TRBV28 to TRBJ2-2; TRBD1 matches at 8 bases. The CDR3 runs 13 residues. With V trimmed by 7 bases and J by 5 bases, 3 bases remained unmatched. Germline CDR1 reads MDHEN; CDR2 reads SYDVKM.

This clonotype was seen repeatedly, ten times or more. The rearrangement links TRBV12-3 or TRBV12-4 to TRBJ1-2; TRBD1 agrees at 9 bases. The CDR3 contains 14 residues. V was pared by 4 bases and J by 6 bases, with 6 bases of the junction left unmatched. CDR3 amino acids: CASSYRGLGDGYTF. As DNA, the CDR3 is TGTGCCAGCAGTTACAGGGGGCTGGGCGATGGCTACACCTTC.

This clonotype appeared once. The chain couples TRBV29-1 to TRBJ2-3; no firm D call. CDR3 length equals 14 residues. The ends were cut back, 3 bases at V and 0 bases at J, with 10 bases in the middle. CDR1 is SQVTM and CDR2 is ANQGSEA in the germline V gene. The CDR3 here is CSVDYTLSTDTQYF. CDR3 nucleotides: TGCAGCGTTGATTATACTCTTAGCACAGATACGCAGTATTTT.

This clonotype showed up many times. V usage is TRBV12-3 or TRBV12-4 and J usage is TRBJ2-2; 9 bases line up with TRBD2. Germline trimming cut 2 bases from V and 5 bases from J; bases unmatched to any gene: 6. CDR3 length: 16 amino acids. The CDR3 loop is CASSLRLAGRTGELFF. The CDR3 DNA reads TGTGCCAGCAGTTTAAGGCTAGCGGGGAGAACCGGGGAGCTGTTTTTT.

This clonotype was counted between two and nine times. This chain joins TRBV11-2 and TRBJ2-3; tentatively, D is TRBD2 (6 bases). This CDR3 region has 19 residues. V lost 5 bases and J lost 6, with 30 bases in between. Looked up from germline, CDR1 is SGHAT and CDR2 is FQNNGV. The CDR3 nucleotides read TGTGCCAGCAGCACCCTAATGCGGTGGCTAGCGAGAACGGGTGATACGCAGTATTTT. Protein sequence: CASSTLMRWLARTGDTQYF. Complete variable domain (other parts from reference TRBV11-2 and TRBJ2-3): EAGVAQSPRYKIIEKRQSVAFWCNPISGHATLYWYQQILGQGPKLLIQFQNNGVVDDSQLPKDRFSAERLKGVDSTLKIQPAKLEDSAVYLCASSTLMRWLARTGDTQYFGPGTRLTVL.

The chain uses TRBV7-3 and TRBJ2-7, with D possibly matching TRBD2 (6 bases). The CDR3 consists of 13 residues. V was shortened by 1 base and J by 4 bases, with 8 bases between the two germline ends. The V gene's germline CDR1 is SGHTA and CDR2 FQGTGA. This chain's CDR3 is CASSLNGGYEQYF. In DNA, the CDR3 is TGTGCCAGCAGCTTAAACGGGGGATACGAGCAGTACTTC.

On this clonotype itself: This may be a read error, as it is one base from a much larger clone. This sequence joins TRBV28 and TRBJ2-7, with no clear D. The CDR3 is 10 amino acids. Deletions cut 8 bases from V and 3 bases from J, with 5 bases between. CDR1 is MDHEN and CDR2 is SYDVKM in the germline V gene. The CDR3 sequence: CASGLYEQYF. CDR3 sequence (DNA): TGTGCCAGCGGGCTCTACGAGCAGTACTTC.

The J gene is TRBJ2-2, the V gene TRBV29-1; D is uncertain. The germline CDR1 and CDR2 sequences are SQVTM and ANQGSEA. The CDR3 extends over 11 amino acids. Between the trimmed V and J ends, which lost 6 bases and 6 bases, there was a span of 8 bases. Written as DNA, the CDR3 is TGCAGCGTCGTCAGTGCCGGGGAGCTGTTTTTT. Protein product: CSVVSAGELFF.

This clonotype was observed at least ten times. The CDR3 region has the DNA TGCAGTGCTAACGGGAGGGCCTTAACGCTGTACGAGCAGTACTTC. Translation: CSANGRALTLYEQYF. This chain uses TRBV20-1 with TRBJ2-7, with 8 bases aligning to TRBD2. Trimming took 4 bases from V and 4 from J; bases not matched to a gene: 12. This CDR3 comprises 15 residues. Germline CDR1 DFQATT, CDR2 SNEGSKA (reference sequence).

This clonotype was recorded a few times. V and J are TRBV6-2 or TRBV6-3 and TRBJ1-1; D is ambiguous. Between the trimmed V and J ends, which lost 4 bases and 5 bases, there was a span of 8 bases. Germline CDR1 and CDR2: MNHEY and SVGEGT. CDR3 length: 12 amino acids. CDR3 sequence reads: CASSFERTEAFF. In DNA, the CDR3 is TGTGCCAGCAGTTTTGAGAGGACTGAAGCTTTCTTT.

This clonotype has only one observation. The chain employs TRBV7-2 and TRBJ2-3; D uncertain. This CDR3 region has 16 residues. The germline gives CDR1 SGHTA, CDR2 FQGNSA. Trimming removed 3 bases at V and 0 bases at J, with 13 bases between. The CDR3 sequence is CASSFLAGTSTDTQYF. The DNA for the CDR3 is TGTGCCAGCAGCTTTTTAGCAGGCACTAGCACAGATACGCAGTATTTT.

The chain employs TRBV12-3 or TRBV12-4 and TRBJ2-7; 7 bases agree with TRBD1. This CDR3 is 16 amino acids long. V lost 2 bases, J lost 3 bases, and 10 bases stayed unmatched. The CDR3 loop is CASSLRDSPLNYEQYF. For the CDR3, the DNA is TGTGCCAGCAGTTTAAGGGACAGTCCGCTTAACTACGAGCAGTACTTC.

The chain combines TRBV28 with TRBJ2-7; 8 positions agree with TRBD1. Germline trimming cut 3 bases from V and 4 bases from J; bases unmatched to any gene: 8. This CDR3 region has 15 residues. The V gene's germline CDR1 is MDHEN and CDR2 SYDVKM. CDR3 region: CASSFQGAMVYEQYF. The CDR3, as DNA: TGTGCCAGCAGTTTTCAGGGGGCGATGGTATACGAGCAGTACTTC. The entire variable domain, with the rest obtained from reference TRBV28 and TRBJ2-7, is as follows: DVKVTQSSRYLVKRTGEKVFLECVQDMDHENMFWYRQDPGLGLRLIYFSYDVKMKEKGDIPEGYSVSREKKERFSLILESASTNQTSMYLCASSFQGAMVYEQYFGPGTRLTVT.

In this sample, this clonotype turned up many times. This chain's CDR3 is CASSISGGHDEQYF. The CDR3 coding sequence is TGCGCCAGCAGTATCTCCGGGGGGCACGACGAGCAGTACTTC. The V call is TRBV5-1, the J call TRBJ2-7, with a weak D call TRBD2 (7 bases). The CDR3 length is 14 residues. Deletions cut 5 bases from V and 5 bases from J, with 17 bases between. The germline V gene has CDR1 SGHRS and CDR2 YFSETQ.